The clone carrying this T cell receptor (beta chain) was recorded only once. In the original processing: Amplifying reference gene primers gave estimates of nucleated cell counts. Clones were sequenced by immunoSEQ multiplex PCR, and TCRdb holds only the in-frame ones, with some missing. V and J calls plus clone size are reproduced from that table; the DNA served to infer D and trimming. This sample has over 150,000 clones, with around 79% found just once. This specimen comes from a study of blood T cell repertoires in COVID-19. Study information: Before being deemed recovered, Cohort 3 donors had two negative PCRs, clearance, or symptom resolution. Samples came from the United States, Italy and Spain, spanning acute and convalescent COVID-19.

Participant reports of clinical history set cohort assignment. The sequencing sample was made of PBMCs or T cells enriched from blood (not recorded which). This sequence originates from a woman aged 70-85 years in a cohort exposed to, infected with or recovered from COVID-19 (not recorded which).

The CDR3 DNA is TGTGCCAGCAGCTCCATTCCTAGCGGGAGTACCGGGGAGCTGTTTTTT. Translation gives CASSSIPSGSTGELFF. The chain recombines TRBV11-2 with TRBJ2-2; TRBD2 matches at 10 bases. Trimming at V came to 4 bases and at J to 5 bases, leaving 7 bases not matched to a gene. Germline-derived CDR1 and CDR2 are SGHAT and FQNNGV. The CDR3 totals 16 residues.